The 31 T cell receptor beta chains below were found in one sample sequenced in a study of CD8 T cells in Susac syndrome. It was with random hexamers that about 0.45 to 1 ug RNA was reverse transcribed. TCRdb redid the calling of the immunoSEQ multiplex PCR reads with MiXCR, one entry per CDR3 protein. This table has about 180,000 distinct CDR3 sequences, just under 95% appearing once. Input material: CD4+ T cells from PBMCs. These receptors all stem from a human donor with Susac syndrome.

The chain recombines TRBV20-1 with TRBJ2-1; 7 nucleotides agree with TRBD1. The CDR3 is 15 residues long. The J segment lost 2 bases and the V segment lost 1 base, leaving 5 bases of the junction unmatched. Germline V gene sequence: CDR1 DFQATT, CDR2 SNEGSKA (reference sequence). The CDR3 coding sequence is TGCAGTGCTAGAGGAGAGACAGGGACCTACAATGAGCAGTTCTTC. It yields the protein CSARGETGTYNEQFF.

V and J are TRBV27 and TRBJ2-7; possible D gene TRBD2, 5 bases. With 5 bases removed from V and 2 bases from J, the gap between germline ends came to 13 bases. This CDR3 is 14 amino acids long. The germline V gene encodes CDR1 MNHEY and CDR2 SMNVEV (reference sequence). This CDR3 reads CASSHQFGTYEQYF. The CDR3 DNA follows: TGTGCCAGCAGTCACCAGTTCGGGACCTACGAGCAGTACTTC.

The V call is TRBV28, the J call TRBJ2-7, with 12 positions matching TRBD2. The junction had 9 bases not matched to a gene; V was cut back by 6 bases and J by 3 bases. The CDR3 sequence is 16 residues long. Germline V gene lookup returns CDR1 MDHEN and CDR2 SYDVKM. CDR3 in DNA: TGTGCCAGCAGGCCTTGGACTAGCGGGACCAACTACGAGCAGTACTTC. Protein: CASRPWTSGTNYEQYF.

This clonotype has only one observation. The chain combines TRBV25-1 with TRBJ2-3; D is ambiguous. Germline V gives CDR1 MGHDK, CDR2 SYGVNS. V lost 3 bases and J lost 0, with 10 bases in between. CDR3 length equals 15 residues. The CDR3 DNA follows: TGTGCCAGCAGTGACCCGGGCGTTAGCACAGATACGCAGTATTTT. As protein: CASSDPGVSTDTQYF.

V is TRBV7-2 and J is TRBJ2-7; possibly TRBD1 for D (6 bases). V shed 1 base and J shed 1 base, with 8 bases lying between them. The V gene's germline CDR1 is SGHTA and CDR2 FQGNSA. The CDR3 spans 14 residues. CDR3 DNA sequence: TGTGCCAGCAGCTTAGAGACAGGTTCCTACGAGCAGTACTTC. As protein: CASSLETGSYEQYF.

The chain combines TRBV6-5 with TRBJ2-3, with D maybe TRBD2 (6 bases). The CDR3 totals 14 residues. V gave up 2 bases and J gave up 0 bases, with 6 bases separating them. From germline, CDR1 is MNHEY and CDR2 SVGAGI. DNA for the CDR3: TGTGCCAGCAGTTACGGGGGGAGCACAGATACGCAGTATTTT. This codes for CASSYGGSTDTQYF.

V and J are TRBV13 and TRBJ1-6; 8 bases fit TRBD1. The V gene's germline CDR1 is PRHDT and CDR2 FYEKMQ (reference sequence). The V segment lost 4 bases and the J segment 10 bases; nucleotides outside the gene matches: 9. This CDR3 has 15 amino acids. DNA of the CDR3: TGTGCCAGCAGCTCCCTTAGGACAGGGTACTCACCCCTCCACTTT. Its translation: CASSSLRTGYSPLHF.

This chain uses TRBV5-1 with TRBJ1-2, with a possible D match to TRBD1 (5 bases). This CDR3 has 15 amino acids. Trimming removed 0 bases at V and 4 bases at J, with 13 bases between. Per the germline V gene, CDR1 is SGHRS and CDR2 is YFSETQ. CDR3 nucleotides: TGCGCCAGCAGCTTGGATGGGACGGAAGTCTATGGCTACACCTTC. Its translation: CASSLDGTEVYGYTF.

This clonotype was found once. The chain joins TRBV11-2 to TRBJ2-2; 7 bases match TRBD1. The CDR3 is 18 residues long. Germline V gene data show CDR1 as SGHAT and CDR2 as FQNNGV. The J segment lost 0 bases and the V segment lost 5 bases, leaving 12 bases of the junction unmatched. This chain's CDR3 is CASSPTGQYAANTGELFF. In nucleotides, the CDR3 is TGTGCCAGCAGCCCAACGGGACAGTATGCCGCGAACACCGGGGAGCTGTTTTTT.

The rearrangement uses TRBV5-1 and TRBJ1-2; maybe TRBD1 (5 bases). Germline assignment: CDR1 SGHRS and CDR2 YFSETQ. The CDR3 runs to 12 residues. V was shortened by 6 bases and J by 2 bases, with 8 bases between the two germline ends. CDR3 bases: TGCGCCAGCAACGGGGACAACTATGGCTACACCTTC. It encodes CASNGDNYGYTF. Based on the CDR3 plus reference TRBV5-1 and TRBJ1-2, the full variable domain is KAGVTQTPRYLIKTRGQQVTLSCSPISGHRSVSWYQQTPGQGLQFLFEYFSETQRNKGNFPGRFSGRQFSNSRSEMNVSTLELGDSALYLCASNGDNYGYTFGSGTRLTVV.

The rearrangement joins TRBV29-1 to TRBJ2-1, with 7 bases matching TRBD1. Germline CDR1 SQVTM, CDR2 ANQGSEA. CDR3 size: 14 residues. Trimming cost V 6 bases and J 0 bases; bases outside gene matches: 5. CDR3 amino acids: CSVTGLSSYNEQFF. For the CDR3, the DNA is TGCAGCGTGACAGGGCTCAGCTCCTACAATGAGCAGTTCTTC.

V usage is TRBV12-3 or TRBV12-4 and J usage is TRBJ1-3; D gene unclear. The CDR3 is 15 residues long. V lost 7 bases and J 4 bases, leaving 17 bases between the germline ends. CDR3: CASKTPRARGNTIYF. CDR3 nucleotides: TGTGCCAGCAAGACCCCGCGGGCTCGCGGAAACACCATATATTTT.

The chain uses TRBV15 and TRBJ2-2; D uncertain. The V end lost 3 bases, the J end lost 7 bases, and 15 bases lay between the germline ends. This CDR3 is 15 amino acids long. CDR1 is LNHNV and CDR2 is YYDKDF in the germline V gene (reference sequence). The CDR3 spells CATSSPPMMGGELFF. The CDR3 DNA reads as TGTGCCACCAGCAGCCCCCCTATGATGGGCGGGGAGCTGTTTTTT.

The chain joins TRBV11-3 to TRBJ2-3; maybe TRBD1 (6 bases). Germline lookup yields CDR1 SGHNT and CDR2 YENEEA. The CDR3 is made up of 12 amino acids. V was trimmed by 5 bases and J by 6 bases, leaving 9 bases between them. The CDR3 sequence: CASSNRADTQYF. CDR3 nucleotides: TGTGCCAGCAGCAACAGGGCTGATACGCAGTATTTT.

The CDR3: CASHTPLAEAKNIQYF. The DNA of the CDR3 is TGTGCCAGCCATACCCCCCTAGCGGAGGCCAAAAACATTCAGTACTTC. J is TRBJ2-4 and V is TRBV28, with 7 bases fitting TRBD2. The CDR3 contains 16 residues. The V segment lost 8 bases and the J segment 1 base; nucleotides outside the gene matches: 11. In germline, CDR1 is MDHEN, CDR2 SYDVKM.

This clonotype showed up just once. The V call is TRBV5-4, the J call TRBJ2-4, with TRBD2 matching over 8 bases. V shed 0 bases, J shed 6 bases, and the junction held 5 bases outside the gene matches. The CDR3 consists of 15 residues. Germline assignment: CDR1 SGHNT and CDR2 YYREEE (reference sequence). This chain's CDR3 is CASSLAGGPGNIQYF. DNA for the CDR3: TGTGCCAGCAGCTTGGCGGGAGGGCCTGGAAACATTCAGTACTTC.

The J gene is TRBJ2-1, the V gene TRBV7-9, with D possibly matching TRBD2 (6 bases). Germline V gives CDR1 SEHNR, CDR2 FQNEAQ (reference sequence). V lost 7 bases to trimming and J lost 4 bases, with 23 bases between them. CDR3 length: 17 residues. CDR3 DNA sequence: TGTGCCAGCATCCTAGAGATCGAAGCGGGCCAGTACAATGAGCAGTTCTTC. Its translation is CASILEIEAGQYNEQFF.

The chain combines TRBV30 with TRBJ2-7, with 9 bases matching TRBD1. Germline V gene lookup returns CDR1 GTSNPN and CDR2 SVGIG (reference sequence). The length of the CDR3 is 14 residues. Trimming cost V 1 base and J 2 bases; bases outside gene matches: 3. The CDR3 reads CAWSGQGGTYEQYF. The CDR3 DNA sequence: TGTGCCTGGAGTGGACAGGGGGGAACCTACGAGCAGTACTTC.

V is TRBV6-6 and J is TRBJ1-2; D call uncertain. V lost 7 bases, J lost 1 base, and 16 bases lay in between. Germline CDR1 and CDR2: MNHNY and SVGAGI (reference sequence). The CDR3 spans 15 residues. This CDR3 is CASTHLAGDNYGYTF. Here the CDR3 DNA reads TGTGCCAGCACCCATTTGGCGGGAGATAACTATGGCTACACCTTC.

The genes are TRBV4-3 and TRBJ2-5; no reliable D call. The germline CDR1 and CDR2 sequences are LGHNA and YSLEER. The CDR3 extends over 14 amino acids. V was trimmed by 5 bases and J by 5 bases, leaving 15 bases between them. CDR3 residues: CASSLAPTGETQYF. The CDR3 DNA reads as TGCGCCAGCAGCTTAGCCCCTACCGGGGAGACCCAGTACTTC.

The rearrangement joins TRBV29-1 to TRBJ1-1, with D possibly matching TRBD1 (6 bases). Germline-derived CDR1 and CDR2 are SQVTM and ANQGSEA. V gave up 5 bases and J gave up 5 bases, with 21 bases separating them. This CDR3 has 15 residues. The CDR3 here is CSVNPGGGAGTEAFF. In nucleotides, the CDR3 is TGCAGCGTTAATCCCGGTGGGGGCGCGGGGACTGAAGCTTTCTTT.

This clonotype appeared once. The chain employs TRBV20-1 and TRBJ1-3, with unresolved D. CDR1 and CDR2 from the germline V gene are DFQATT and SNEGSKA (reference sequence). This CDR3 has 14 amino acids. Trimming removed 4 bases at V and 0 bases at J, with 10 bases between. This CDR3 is CSAIHSISGNTIYF. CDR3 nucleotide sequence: TGCAGTGCTATACACAGTATCTCTGGAAACACCATATATTTT.

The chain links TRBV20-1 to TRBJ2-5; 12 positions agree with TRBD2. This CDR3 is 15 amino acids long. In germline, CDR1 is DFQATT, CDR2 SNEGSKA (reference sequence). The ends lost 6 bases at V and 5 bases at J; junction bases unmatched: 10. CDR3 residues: CSATPSGGAYETQYF. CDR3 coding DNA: TGCAGTGCGACCCCTAGCGGGGGGGCTTACGAGACCCAGTACTTC.

The CDR3 region is CASRTQNTEAFF. The DNA for the CDR3 is TGTGCCAGCAGGACACAGAACACTGAAGCTTTCTTT. This chain uses TRBV5-4 with TRBJ1-1, with D hard to call. This CDR3 contains 12 residues. Trimming shortened V by 5 bases and J by 1 base, and 6 bases separated the two germline ends. CDR1 and CDR2 (germline): SGHNT, YYREEE (reference sequence).

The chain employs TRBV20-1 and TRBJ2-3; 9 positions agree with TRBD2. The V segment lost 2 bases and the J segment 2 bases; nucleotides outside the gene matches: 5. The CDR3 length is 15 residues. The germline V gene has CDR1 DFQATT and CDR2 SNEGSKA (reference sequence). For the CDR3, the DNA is TGCAGTGCTAGACACAGCGGGGGGCACACAGATACGCAGTATTTT. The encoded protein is CSARHSGGHTDTQYF.

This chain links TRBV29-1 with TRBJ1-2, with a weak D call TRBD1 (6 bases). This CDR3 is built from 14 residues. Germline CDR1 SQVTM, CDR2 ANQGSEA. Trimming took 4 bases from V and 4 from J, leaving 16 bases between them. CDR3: CSVVVSGGLYGYTF. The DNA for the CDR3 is TGCAGCGTTGTTGTCTCGGGGGGCCTCTATGGCTACACCTTC.

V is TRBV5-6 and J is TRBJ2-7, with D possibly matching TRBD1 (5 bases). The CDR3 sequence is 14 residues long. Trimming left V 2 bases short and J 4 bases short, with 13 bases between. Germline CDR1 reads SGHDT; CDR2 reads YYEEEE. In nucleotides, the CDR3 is TGTGCCAGCAGCTTTGGCAGGAAGGGGTACGAGCAGTACTTC. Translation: CASSFGRKGYEQYF.

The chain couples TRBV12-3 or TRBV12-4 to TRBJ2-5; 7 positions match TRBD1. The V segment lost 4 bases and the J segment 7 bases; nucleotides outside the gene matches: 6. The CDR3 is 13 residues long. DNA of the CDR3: TGTGCCAGCAGTTCACAGGGGTTGGGGACCCAGTACTTC. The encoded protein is CASSSQGLGTQYF.

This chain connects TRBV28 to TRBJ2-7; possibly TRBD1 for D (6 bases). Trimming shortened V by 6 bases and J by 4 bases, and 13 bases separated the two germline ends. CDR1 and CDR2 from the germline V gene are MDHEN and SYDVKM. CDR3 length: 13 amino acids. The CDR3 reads CASSRTDIYEQYF. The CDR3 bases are TGTGCCAGCAGCCGGACAGATATATACGAGCAGTACTTC.

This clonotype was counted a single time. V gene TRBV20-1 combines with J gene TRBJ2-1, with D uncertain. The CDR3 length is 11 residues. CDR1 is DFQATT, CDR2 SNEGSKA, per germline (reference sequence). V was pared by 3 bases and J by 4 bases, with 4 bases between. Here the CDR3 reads CSARKYNEQFF. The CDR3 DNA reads TGCAGTGCTAGGAAGTACAATGAGCAGTTCTTC.

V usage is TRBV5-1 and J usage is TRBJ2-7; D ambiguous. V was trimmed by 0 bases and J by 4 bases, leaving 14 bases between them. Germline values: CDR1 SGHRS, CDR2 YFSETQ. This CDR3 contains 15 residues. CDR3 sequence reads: CASSLGTRVGYEQYF. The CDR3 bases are TGCGCCAGCAGCTTGGGGACCCGCGTCGGGTACGAGCAGTACTTC.